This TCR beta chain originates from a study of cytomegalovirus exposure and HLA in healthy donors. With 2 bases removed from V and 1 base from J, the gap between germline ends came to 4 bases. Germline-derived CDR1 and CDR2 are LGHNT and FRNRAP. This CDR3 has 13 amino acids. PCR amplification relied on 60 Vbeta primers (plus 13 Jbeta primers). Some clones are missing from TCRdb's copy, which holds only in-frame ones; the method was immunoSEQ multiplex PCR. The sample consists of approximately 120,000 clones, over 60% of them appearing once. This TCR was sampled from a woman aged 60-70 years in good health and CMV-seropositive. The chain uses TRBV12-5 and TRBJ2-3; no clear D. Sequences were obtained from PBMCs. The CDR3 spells CASGLTGTDTQYF. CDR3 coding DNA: TGTGCTAGTGGTTTGACAGGCACAGATACGCAGTATTTT. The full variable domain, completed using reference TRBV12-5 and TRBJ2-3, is DARVTQTPRHKVTEMGQEVTMRCQPILGHNTVFWYRQTMMQGLELLAYFRNRAPLDDSGMPKDRFSAEMPDATLATLKIQPSEPRDSAVYFCASGLTGTDTQYFGPGTRLTVL.